These 20 T cell receptor beta chains share one sample of origin, sequenced in a study of T cells in Graves' hyperthyroidism and ophthalmopathy. RNA transcripts gave rise to amplified TCR beta CDR3 regions. Researchers ran a first-round RT-PCR on the TCR CDR3 using the HTBI primer set. One entry per CDR3 protein, called by TCRdb with MiXCR from the multiplex PCR reads. The sample lists a few hundred thousand distinct CDR3 sequences, roughly an eighth seen once, with approximately 5.3% in the top ten. Sequencing was performed on blood. The receptors come from a woman under 30 with Graves' hyperthyroidism.

J is TRBJ2-2 and V is TRBV18; 11 bases are shared with TRBD1. Germline values: CDR1 KGHSH, CDR2 LQKENI. This CDR3 region has 16 residues. V lost 3 bases to trimming and J lost 4 bases; unmatched junction nucleotides: 4. CDR3 nucleotide sequence: TGTGCCAGCTCACCTGGACAGGGGGCGTCCACCGGGGAGCTGTTTTTT. Translating gives CASSPGQGASTGELFF.

CDR3 residues: CSATQGRGFSYEQYF. CDR3 nucleotides: TGCAGTGCTACCCAGGGCAGGGGATTCTCCTACGAGCAGTACTTC. The rearrangement joins TRBV20-1 to TRBJ2-7, with D possibly being TRBD1 (6 bases). The CDR3 extends over 15 amino acids. V lost 4 bases to trimming and J lost 0 bases, with 16 bases between them. Per germline, CDR1 DFQATT and CDR2 SNEGSKA (reference sequence).

This clonotype was counted a few times. The chain joins TRBV28 to TRBJ1-3; no definite D call. The CDR3 has 15 amino acids. Germline CDR1 reads MDHEN; CDR2 reads SYDVKM. V gave up 6 bases and J gave up 0 bases, with 12 bases separating them. The DNA for the CDR3 is TGTGCCAGCAGCTCGGCGGGTCCCTCTGGAAACACCATATATTTT. Protein: CASSSAGPSGNTIYF.

This clonotype was detected only a few times. The rearrangement links TRBV18 to TRBJ1-1; 8 bases are a match to TRBD1. The V gene end was trimmed by 5 bases and the J gene end by 2 bases; junction bases not matched to a gene: 10. Germline assignment: CDR1 KGHSH and CDR2 LQKENI. This CDR3 is 16 amino acids long. Written as DNA, the CDR3 is TGTGCCAGCTCAACGAGACAGGGGATGGGAAACACTGAAGCTTTCTTT. Amino acids: CASSTRQGMGNTEAFF.

This clonotype was found a few times. The chain has TRBV18 and TRBJ1-1, with D hard to call. Trimming pared 0 bases from V and 5 bases from J, leaving 16 bases between. The CDR3 consists of 16 residues. The germline V gene encodes CDR1 KGHSH and CDR2 LQKENI. The CDR3 DNA reads as TGTGCCAGCTCACCACCGATTTTCAACCTTAAGACTGAAGCTTTCTTT. Translated, it gives CASSPPIFNLKTEAFF.

This chain connects TRBV28 to TRBJ2-7, with D possibly matching TRBD2 (6 bases). The CDR3 spans 15 residues. The germline V gene has CDR1 MDHEN and CDR2 SYDVKM. V was clipped by 5 bases and J by 0 bases, with 14 bases between them. The CDR3 nucleotides read TGTGCCAGCAGTCCCCGAGCGGGCCACTCCTACGAGCAGTACTTC. This encodes CASSPRAGHSYEQYF.

Turning to this clonotype: Being one base from a much bigger clone, this may be a read error. The CDR3 loop reads CASGPYERTGRNTEAFF. The CDR3 DNA is TGTGCCAGCGGTCCATACGAAAGGACAGGGAGAAACACTGAAGCTTTCTTT. The chain is built from TRBV2 and TRBJ1-1; the match to TRBD1 covers 8 bases. This CDR3 spans 17 amino acids. Trimming at V came to 8 bases and at J to 2 bases, leaving 16 bases not matched to a gene. CDR1 is SNHLY, CDR2 FYNNEI, per germline.

This clonotype has a count of ten or more. The chain has TRBV7-8 and TRBJ2-7; 7 bases fit TRBD2. CDR1 and CDR2 (germline): SGHVS, FQNEAQ. The ends lost 6 bases at V and 4 bases at J; junction bases unmatched: 9. This CDR3 comprises 14 residues. The CDR3 here is CASRSRGEGYEQYF. The CDR3 nucleotides read TGTGCCAGCAGGAGCCGGGGGGAGGGGTACGAGCAGTACTTC.

CDR3 protein: CASSLSGVGSGANVLTF. The CDR3 DNA reads as TGTGCCAGCAGTTTATCAGGGGTAGGCTCTGGGGCCAACGTCCTGACTTTC. The rearrangement links TRBV28 to TRBJ2-6; perhaps TRBD1 as D (6 bases). Germline V gives CDR1 MDHEN, CDR2 SYDVKM. The CDR3 is made up of 17 amino acids. The V end lost 1 base, the J end lost 0 bases, and 10 bases lay between the germline ends. Full variable domain (missing parts from reference TRBV28 and TRBJ2-6): DVKVTQSSRYLVKRTGEKVFLECVQDMDHENMFWYRQDPGLGLRLIYFSYDVKMKEKGDIPEGYSVSREKKERFSLILESASTNQTSMYLCASSLSGVGSGANVLTFGAGSRLTVL.

This clonotype was picked up many times. V is TRBV24-1 and J is TRBJ2-1; 10 bases align to TRBD2. The CDR3 has 15 residues. The junction had 9 bases not matched to a gene; V was cut back by 9 bases and J by 5 bases. The germline gives CDR1 KGHDR, CDR2 SFDVKD. The CDR3 spells CATGGLAGVNNEQFF. DNA for the CDR3: TGTGCCACCGGGGGGCTAGCGGGAGTTAACAATGAGCAGTTCTTC.

The genes are TRBV19 and TRBJ1-4; D uncertain. Per the germline V gene, CDR1 is LNHDA and CDR2 is SQIVND (reference sequence). V was shortened by 2 bases and J by 2 bases, with 9 bases between the two germline ends. This CDR3 comprises 15 residues. The CDR3 spells CASSISRATNEKLFF. The CDR3 nucleotides read TGTGCCAGTAGTATAAGCCGGGCTACTAATGAAAAACTGTTTTTT.

This clonotype was recorded many times. V usage is TRBV30 and J usage is TRBJ1-1; D gene ambiguous. With 0 bases removed from V and 11 bases from J, the gap between germline ends came to 16 bases. Germline values: CDR1 GTSNPN, CDR2 SVGIG (reference sequence). The length of the CDR3 is 13 residues. DNA for the CDR3: TGTGCCTGGAGTGTAATCTTAACAACGAGCGCTTTCTTT. It specifies CAWSVILTTSAFF.

The chain links TRBV27 to TRBJ1-4; 8 bases are a match to TRBD1. The CDR3 spans 14 residues. Trimming cost V 5 bases and J 10 bases; bases outside gene matches: 9. The germline V gene encodes CDR1 MNHEY and CDR2 SMNVEV (reference sequence). The CDR3 nucleotides are TGTGCCAGCAGTCGCGGGACAGGTGTTGGAAAACTGTTTTTT. Translating it yields CASSRGTGVGKLFF.

Many counts were recorded for this clonotype. The V gene is TRBV12-3 or TRBV12-4, the J gene TRBJ1-2, with D possibly matching TRBD1 (6 bases). The ends were cut back, 6 bases at V and 7 bases at J, with 12 bases in the middle. CDR3 length: 12 amino acids. The CDR3 DNA reads TGTGCCAGCAGAACAGGGTTTGGTGGCTACACCTTC. Its translation: CASRTGFGGYTF.

A word on this clonotype: A read error may explain this, as a much larger clone is one base away. This rearrangement joins TRBV10-3 to TRBJ1-1; TRBD1 matches 9 bases. The CDR3 is made up of 14 amino acids. Germline loops: CDR1 ENHRY, CDR2 SYGVKD. The CDR3 DNA reads TGTGCCAGCAGTACGGGACAGGGACGGACTGAAGCTCTCTTT. It yields the protein CASSTGQGRTEALF.

This clonotype was detected many times. The gene calls are TRBV18 and TRBJ1-1, with D possibly matching TRBD1 (5 bases). The V gene's germline CDR1 is KGHSH and CDR2 LQKENI. The CDR3 contains 16 residues. V was pared by 8 bases and J by 0 bases, with 19 bases between. DNA for the CDR3: TGTGCCAGCACAGAGCAGGGTGTTGGGGTGAACACTGAAGCTTTCTTT. It encodes CASTEQGVGVNTEAFF. Together with reference TRBV18 and TRBJ1-1, the CDR3 gives the full variable domain: NAGVMQNPRHLVRRRGQEARLRCSPMKGHSHVYWYRQLPEEGLKFMVYLQKENIIDESGMPKERFSAEFPKEGPSILRIQQVVRGDSAAYFCASTEQGVGVNTEAFFGQGTRLTVV.

This clonotype showed up many times. The chain recombines TRBV7-8 with TRBJ2-1; 9 nucleotides match TRBD1. The V and J ends lost 5 bases and 1 base, in that order; junction bases with no gene match: 12. In germline, CDR1 is SGHVS, CDR2 FQNEAQ. CDR3 size: 18 residues. This chain's CDR3 is CASSGQKGQGVSYNEQFF. CDR3 nucleotides: TGTGCCAGCAGCGGTCAAAAGGGACAGGGAGTTTCCTACAATGAGCAGTTCTTC.

The chain has TRBV5-1 and TRBJ2-5; the D is unclear. Germline assignment: CDR1 SGHRS and CDR2 YFSETQ. The CDR3 totals 12 residues. Trimming shortened V by 2 bases and J by 2 bases, and 4 bases separated the two germline ends. CDR3 in amino acids: CASSLQQETQYF. The DNA for the CDR3 is TGCGCCAGCAGCTTACAGCAAGAGACCCAGTACTTC.

The rearrangement links TRBV2 to TRBJ2-4, with D possibly matching TRBD2 (6 bases). V was trimmed by 3 bases and J by 15 bases, leaving 18 bases between them. Germline V gene lookup returns CDR1 SNHLY and CDR2 FYNNEI. This CDR3 has 13 residues. CDR3 loop: CASSEVGGPVRYF. The CDR3 DNA reads as TGTGCCAGCAGTGAGGTCGGGGGACCGGTTCGGTACTTC.

V is TRBV20-1 and J is TRBJ2-7; D possibly corresponds to TRBD2 (6 bases). Germline values: CDR1 DFQATT, CDR2 SNEGSKA (reference sequence). The ends were cut back, 6 bases at V and 4 bases at J, with 25 bases in the middle. The CDR3 covers 16 residues. The CDR3 loop is CSATPEGTQQFYEQYF. Here the CDR3 DNA reads TGCAGTGCCACGCCCGAAGGGACTCAACAATTTTACGAGCAGTACTTC.